This T cell receptor beta chain was recorded in a study of radiation and T cells in renal cell carcinoma. Study information: Nephrectomy followed 15 Gy stereotactic body radiation by 4 weeks.

This clone was seen once. The target antigen is unknown. Overall study findings and caveats: No pretreatment tumor biopsies were available for baseline clonotypes. Top tumor clonotypes rose in blood 2 weeks post-radiation, then contracted.

As to time point: blood 2 weeks post-SBRT. Described treatment: 15 Gy SBRT to primary tumor, nephrectomy 4 weeks later. After SBRT, blood was collected at 2 and 4 weeks, plus baseline. The CDR3 is 16 amino acids. The germline CDR1 and CDR2 sequences are SGHAT and FQNNGV. With 1 base removed from V and 7 bases from J, the gap between germline ends came to 19 bases. Sequencing used immunoSEQ multiplex PCR; TCRdb keeps in-frame clones, though not all of them. The sample shows about 150,000 clones, approximately 88% of them seen only once. The rearrangement uses TRBV11-2 and TRBJ2-5; D perhaps matches TRBD2 (6 bases). This sequence originates from a woman between 45 and 60 years old with renal cell carcinoma. Here the sequenced sample was blood, taken from a patient whose treatment included radiotherapy and nephrectomy. CDR3 sequence reads: CASSLVFGVSEGTQYF. CDR3 sequence (DNA): TGTGCCAGCAGCTTAGTTTTCGGCGTCTCGGAGGGGACCCAGTACTTC.